This T cell receptor beta chain was recovered during a study of Graves' ophthalmopathy and Graves' hyperthyroidism. Study outcomes and limitations: Most expanded clonotypes in thyroid above 0.001 frequency also showed up in blood.

CDR1 SNHLY and CDR2 FYNNEI come from the germline V gene. V lost 6 bases, J lost 2 bases, and 23 bases lay in between. This CDR3 contains 18 residues. Many counts were recorded for this clonotype. Its matching antigen is unknown. The TCR beta CDR3 regions underwent amplification from RNA transcripts. First-round RT-PCR used HTBI primers; second-round multiplex PCR followed. Using its own MiXCR run on the multiplex PCR reads, TCRdb lists one record per CDR3 protein. The top ten hold around 9.8% of the sample, which has around 470,000 distinct CDR3 sequences, around 14% seen once. The clonotype comes from a young woman with Graves' ophthalmopathy. V is TRBV2 and J is TRBJ2-4, with D unresolved. Input material: blood. DNA of the CDR3: TGTGCCAGCAGGGGCCTGAATTGGCGGTCCCTATCCAAAAACATTCAGTACTTC. Translation gives CASRGLNWRSLSKNIQYF.